This T cell receptor beta chain comes out of a study of blood T cell repertoires in COVID-19. TCRdb keeps only in-frame clones here, not all; method: immunoSEQ multiplex PCR. The repertoire holds some 180,000 clones, with roughly 86% as singletons. The CDR3 is 15 amino acids. Germline values: CDR1 SGHRS, CDR2 YFSETQ. V shed 4 bases, J shed 7 bases, and the junction held 8 bases outside the gene matches. The sample taken for sequencing was peripheral blood. The TCR originated in a woman aged 80 or over with COVID-19, enrolled during active disease. The rearrangement uses TRBV5-1 and TRBJ1-5; 10 nucleotides agree with TRBD1. This chain's CDR3 is CASSLGTGAGQPQHF. The CDR3 region has the DNA TGCGCCAGCAGCCTAGGGACAGGGGCAGGCCAGCCCCAGCATTTT.